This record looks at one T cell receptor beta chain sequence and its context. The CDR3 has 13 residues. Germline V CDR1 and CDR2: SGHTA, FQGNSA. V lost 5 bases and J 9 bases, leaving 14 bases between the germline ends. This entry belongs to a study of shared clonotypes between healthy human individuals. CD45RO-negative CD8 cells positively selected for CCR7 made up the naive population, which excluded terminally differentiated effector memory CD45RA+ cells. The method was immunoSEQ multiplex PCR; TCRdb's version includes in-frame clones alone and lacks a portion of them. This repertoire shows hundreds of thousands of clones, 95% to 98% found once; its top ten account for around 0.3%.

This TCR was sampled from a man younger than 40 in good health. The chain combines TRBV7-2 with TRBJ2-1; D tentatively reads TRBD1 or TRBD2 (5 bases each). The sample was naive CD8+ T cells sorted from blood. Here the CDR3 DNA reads TGTGCCAGCAGCGAGAAGAGGGGCATTGAGCAGTTCTTC. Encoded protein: CASSEKRGIEQFF.